The subject of this entry is one TCR beta chain. Its target antigen remains unknown. Nothing much larger sits one base from this clone, and base qualities are not available. These data originate in a study of T cells after yellow fever vaccination (dated by TCRdb to the late 2010s). About the full investigation: The SMART-Seq v4 Ultra Low Input RNA kit was used to prepare libraries from fractions with low cell numbers. To follow T-cell clones before and after both primary and booster YFV17D yellow fever vaccination, bulk TCR alpha and beta repertoires underwent longitudinal sequencing. Two healthy male donors, one aged 18 to 29 and one aged 30 to 40 years, were included in the cohort. Blood was collected at multiple timepoints before and after primary and secondary immunization, and bulk PBMC replicates and cell subsets were isolated. Beyond this particular receptor, the publication reports: Only a couple of donors were included in the study, so the extent to which the findings can be generalized is limited. A small fraction of clonotypes showed up in both the CD4 and CD8 compartments, probably as a result of convergent recombination. Most clones expanded after primary vaccination were re-detected after the booster (almost 98% of CD4 and approximately 89% of CD8), suggesting broad memory maintenance. Compared with the primary T-cell response, the secondary T-cell response was weaker but faster, peaking on day 5 rather than day 15. FACS-sorted repertoires could contain abundant contaminating clonotypes from the bulk population, so computational filtering was required.

Including cysteine and phenylalanine, the CDR3 has 17 amino acids. Of the read, only the CDR3 DNA is kept; its 51 bases are in frame from base 1. The germline V gene provides CDR1 MGHRA and CDR2 YSYEKL. At the junction V is shortened by 0 bases and J by 6 bases; bases outside the gene matches: 11. TCR cDNA was synthesized by 5'RACE template switching, which introduced a universal primer site and unique molecular identifiers. Priming for cDNA synthesis came from both the TCR alpha and TCR beta constant segments. Library amplification used two PCR steps, and the second PCR step added sample barcodes and sequencing adapters. Sequencing of the libraries was done on either Illumina HiSeq 2500 (2x100 bp) or NovaSeq (2x150 bp). For the original study's pipeline: MIGEC handled demultiplexing of reads and collapsing into UMI consensus sequences, while MiXCR performed V(D)J alignment. Clonotypes responding to the vaccine were identified with edgeR on replicate PBMC samples, with the criteria of FDR below 0.01 and a log2 fold change above 5 up to day 15. Each bulk clonotype received a CD4 or CD8 identity based on whether the sequenced CD4 or CD8 repertoire contained that clonotype at higher abundance. Starting from the raw public reads, TCRdb applied fastp trimming at Q25, assembled clones with MiXCR and retained in-frame beta chains. CDR3 protein sequences are deduplicated, and each keeps its most common genes and DNA. TCRdb assigned the V and J calls; the authors' analysis was not used. The sample table lists 250,000 or so distinct CDR3 sequences, 6.9% of them with a count of one. The ten largest make up approximately 0.84% of the sample.

The treatment or condition tag for this specimen amounts to: live attenuated yellow fever vaccine strain. A standard Ficoll-Paque protocol was used to isolate PBMCs from peripheral blood. Dynabeads CD4 and CD8 positive selection kits were used to isolate CD4 and CD8 T-cell fractions. TriZol was used to extract RNA from bulk PBMCs, CD4 and CD8 fractions, and dextramer-positive and dextramer-negative fractions. The receptor was derived from a man younger than 45 who received the YFV17D yellow fever vaccine. The material was CD4+ T cells sorted from PBMCs, obtained 15 days after the yellow fever booster vaccination. The V and J genes are TRBV4-1 and TRBJ2-3; 8 of the junction bases match TRBD1. The DNA sequence is TGCGCCAGCAGCCAAGATTTCCGGACAGGGAGTTGGGATACGCAGTATTTT. It encodes CASSQDFRTGSWDTQYF.